This entry is about one T cell receptor (beta chain). Its cognate antigen is unknown. Trimming stripped 2 bases from V and 10 bases from J, with 12 bases between. CDR1 MNHEY and CDR2 SVGAGI come from the germline V gene. The length of the CDR3 is 13 residues. The source of the sample is a study of graft-versus-host responses after intestinal transplantation. Study details: Recipients underwent multivisceral, liver-intestinal, or isolated intestinal transplants. Study-level results: GvH clonotypes were identified within recipient marrow, with a subset emerging first in ileum or blood. High graft-versus-host to host-versus-graft clonal ratios were seen in allografts of patients with graft-donor T cell macrochimerism. Declines in HvG clones occurring early post-transplant were associated with peak circulating GvH clone levels.

Method: immunoSEQ multiplex PCR; TCRdb's copy keeps in-frame clones and lacks some. The data show tens of thousands of clones, roughly 90% seen once. Sample: unstimulated CD8+ T cells sorted from spleen or lymph node cells, taken before intestinal transplant. The receptor's source is a human donor who received an intestinal transplant. V usage is TRBV6-5 and J usage is TRBJ2-1, with a possible D match to TRBD2 (5 bases). CDR3 DNA: TGTGCCAGCAGTTACCGCCTAGCACGAGAGCAGTTCTTC. This gives the protein CASSYRLAREQFF.